These 12 T cell receptor beta chains originate from one sample sequenced in a study of blood T cell repertoires in COVID-19. Assay: immunoSEQ multiplex PCR; the TCRdb copy retains only in-frame clones and omits some. In the table there are approximately 65,000 clones, about 86% of which are singletons. The material sequenced was peripheral blood. The source of these receptors is a man aged 45 to 65 with acute or convalescent COVID-19.

The rearrangement uses TRBV12-5 and TRBJ1-5, with 8 bases identical to TRBD1. The V segment lost 7 bases and the J segment 3 bases; nucleotides outside the gene matches: 5. Germline loops: CDR1 LGHNT, CDR2 FRNRAP. The CDR3 totals 14 residues. The CDR3 is CASVLQGDNQPQHF. DNA for the CDR3: TGTGCTAGTGTCCTACAGGGGGACAATCAGCCCCAGCATTTT.

V gene TRBV28 combines with J gene TRBJ2-6, with 11 bases fitting TRBD1. Looked up from germline, CDR1 is MDHEN and CDR2 is SYDVKM. The CDR3 totals 17 residues. With V trimmed by 6 bases and J by 2 bases, 6 bases remained unmatched. The CDR3 nucleotides read TGTGCCAGCAGGGAGGGACAGGGGGAGGCTGGGGCCAACGTCCTGACTTTC. It encodes CASREGQGEAGANVLTF.

The rearrangement links TRBV6-2 or TRBV6-3 to TRBJ2-7; TRBD2 aligns across 8 bases. The V gene's germline CDR1 is MNHEY and CDR2 SVGEGT. After removal of 7 bases from V and 7 bases from J, the junction contained 6 bases not matched to a gene. The CDR3 is 12 residues long. Written as DNA, the CDR3 is TGTGCCAGCACCCCGAGCGGGAGAGAGCAGTACTTC. Translated: CASTPSGREQYF.

The chain carries TRBV7-2 and TRBJ2-7; D unclear. CDR1 and CDR2 (germline): SGHTA, FQGNSA. The CDR3 spans 14 residues. Deletions cut 0 bases from V and 2 bases from J, with 8 bases between. Here the CDR3 DNA reads TGTGCCAGCAGCTTAGCGGCTCCTCCCTACGAGCAGTACTTC. Translated: CASSLAAPPYEQYF.

The genes are TRBV15 and TRBJ2-1; 9 bases match TRBD2. CDR3 length equals 14 residues. Germline loops: CDR1 LNHNV, CDR2 YYDKDF (reference sequence). Trimming cost V 5 bases and J 3 bases; bases outside gene matches: 2. CDR3 loop: CATSGAGGYNEQFF. The CDR3 DNA reads TGTGCCACCAGCGGAGCGGGAGGCTACAATGAGCAGTTCTTC.

The chain links TRBV28 to TRBJ1-6, with 8 bases that match TRBD1. Germline V gives CDR1 MDHEN, CDR2 SYDVKM. V shed 7 bases and J 3 bases; nucleotides not matched to a gene: 5. There are 15 residues in the CDR3. In nucleotides, the CDR3 is TGTGCCAGCACAGGGGGCGTTTACTATAATTCACCCCTCCACTTT. Its protein is CASTGGVYYNSPLHF.

The chain combines TRBV19 with TRBJ2-5; 7 bases match TRBD1. J was trimmed by 3 bases and V by 1 base; bases with no gene match: 5. This CDR3 is built from 15 residues. In germline, CDR1 is LNHDA, CDR2 SQIVND (reference sequence). For the CDR3, the DNA is TGTGCCAGTAGTATAGTATGGGACAGAAAAGAGACCCAGTACTTC. Protein sequence: CASSIVWDRKETQYF. Full variable domain (missing parts from reference TRBV19 and TRBJ2-5): DGGITQSPKYLFRKEGQNVTLSCEQNLNHDAMYWYRQDPGQGLRLIYYSQIVNDFQKGDIAEGYSVSREKKESFPLTVTSAQKNPTAFYLCASSIVWDRKETQYFGPGTRLLVL.

This chain uses TRBV6-5 with TRBJ2-5; 9 bases are shared with TRBD1. The length of the CDR3 is 13 residues. The germline CDR1 and CDR2 sequences are MNHEY and SVGAGI. V shed 2 bases and J 9 bases; nucleotides not matched to a gene: 4. The CDR3 nucleotides read TGTGCCAGCAGTTACGGGACAGGGCAGCCCCAGTACTTC. Translated: CASSYGTGQPQYF.

The V gene is TRBV11-3, the J gene TRBJ2-2; 8 nucleotides align to TRBD2. The germline V gene has CDR1 SGHNT and CDR2 YENEEA. V lost 4 bases, J lost 4 bases, and 5 bases stayed unmatched. CDR3 length equals 15 residues. The DNA of the CDR3 is TGTGCCAGCAGCTCCGGGGGGGCGGCCACCGGGGAGCTGTTTTTT. It translates to CASSSGGAATGELFF.

The chain recombines TRBV27 with TRBJ2-7, with TRBD2 matching over 7 bases. CDR3 length: 14 residues. Germline trimming cut 3 bases from V and 4 bases from J; bases unmatched to any gene: 6. Germline V gene sequence: CDR1 MNHEY, CDR2 SMNVEV (reference sequence). The CDR3 spells CASSFRDYSYEQYF. The CDR3 DNA is TGTGCCAGCAGTTTCCGGGACTACTCGTACGAGCAGTACTTC.

V gene TRBV30 combines with J gene TRBJ2-1, with TRBD2 as a possible D gene (5 bases). The CDR3 is 13 amino acids. V was clipped by 2 bases and J by 3 bases, with 8 bases between them. CDR1 and CDR2 from the germline V gene are GTSNPN and SVGIG (reference sequence). CDR3 DNA: TGTGCCTGGAGTCGAGGGAGCTACAATGAGCAGTTCTTC. It yields the protein CAWSRGSYNEQFF.

The rearrangement joins TRBV9 to TRBJ1-2, with D possibly TRBD1 on 6 matching bases. The CDR3 loop spans 12 amino acids. The V end was cut by 0 bases, the J end by 7 bases, with 7 bases between. In germline, CDR1 is SGDLS, CDR2 YYNGEE. The CDR3 coding sequence is TGTGCCAGCAGCGTAGGAGGGGGTGGCTACACCTTC. Its translation is CASSVGGGGYTF.